A selection of T cell receptor beta chains follows, all from one sample in a study of OX40 agonist ivuxolimab in advanced cancers. Here immunoSEQ multiplex PCR was the method, and the copy in TCRdb shows in-frame clones only, minus some. The sample holds about 38,000 clones, 80% to 90% seen once. Specimen: CD4+ or CD8+ T cells sorted from blood, collected in a trial of the OX40 agonist ivuxolimab. Every receptor here comes from an adult with an advanced solid tumor such as melanoma, head and neck, liver or kidney cancer. Each CDR3 is given with its conserved first and last residue. The D gene is left open where the match is weak. The listing skips clone size in some rows; elsewhere it reads once, few, many or a size class.

CDR3: CAISAWGGAGANVLTF; DNA: TGTGCCATCAGTGCCTGGGGAGGGGCCGGGGCCAACGTCCTGACTTTC; D: TRBD2; J: TRBJ2-6; V: TRBV10-3; size: .
CDR3: CASRDFRAGGTDTQYF; DNA: TGCGCCAGCCGGGACTTTCGAGCGGGAGGCACAGATACGCAGTATTTT; D: TRBD2; J: TRBJ2-3; V: TRBV5-1; size: .
CDR3: CASSAVGRTDTQYF; DNA: TGTGCCAGCAGTGCGGTTGGCCGCACAGATACGCAGTATTTT; D: .; J: TRBJ2-3; V: TRBV6-4; size: .
CDR3: CASSLGSSGNTIYF; DNA: TGCGCCAGCAGCTTGGGGAGCTCTGGAAACACCATATATTTT; D: .; J: TRBJ1-3; V: TRBV5-1; size: .
CDR3: CASSPPLNSGNTIYF; DNA: TGTGCCAGCTCACCACCACTGAACTCTGGAAACACCATATATTTT; D: .; J: TRBJ1-3; V: TRBV18; size: .
CDR3: CASSTGEGYTF; DNA: TGTGCCAGCAGTACAGGGGAAGGCTACACCTTC; D: TRBD1; J: TRBJ1-2; V: TRBV2; size: few
CDR3: CSVVLGGYYNEQFF; DNA: TGCAGCGTAGTCCTAGGCGGTTACTACAATGAGCAGTTCTTC; D: .; J: TRBJ2-1; V: TRBV29-1; size: once
CDR3: CASSLLTGENDNEQFF; DNA: TGTGCCAGCAGTTTGCTGACAGGGGAAAACGACAATGAGCAGTTCTTC; D: TRBD1; J: TRBJ2-1; V: TRBV28; size: .
CDR3: CAWSVPAAPGELFF; DNA: TGTGCCTGGAGTGTACCAGCGGCTCCCGGGGAGCTGTTTTTT; D: .; J: TRBJ2-2; V: TRBV30; size: .
CDR3: CASRGTRSYEQYF; DNA: TGTGCCAGCAGAGGGACTCGGTCGTACGAGCAGTACTTC; D: .; J: TRBJ2-7; V: TRBV2; size: .
CDR3: CASSLGTGGTEAFF; DNA: TGCGCCAGCAGCTTGGGGACAGGCGGTACTGAAGCTTTCTTT; D: TRBD1; J: TRBJ1-1; V: TRBV5-1; size: .
CDR3: CASSAGQGTEKLFF; DNA: TGTGCCAGCAGCGCCGGACAGGGCACAGAGAAACTGTTTTTT; D: TRBD1; J: TRBJ1-4; V: TRBV9; size: few
CDR3: CSAGRQGSYEQYF; DNA: TGCAGCGCCGGAAGACAGGGCTCCTACGAGCAGTACTTC; D: TRBD1; J: TRBJ2-7; V: TRBV29-1; size: .
CDR3: CASSLGTSTGELFF; DNA: TGTGCCAGCAGCCTCGGGACGTCAACCGGGGAGCTGTTTTTT; D: .; J: TRBJ2-2; V: TRBV5-4; size: .
CDR3: CASSLEGGSNTGELFF; DNA: TGTGCCAGCAGCTTAGAGGGGGGATCGAACACCGGGGAGCTGTTTTTT; D: .; J: TRBJ2-2; V: TRBV7-2; size: .
CDR3: CAISELDSTEAFF; DNA: TGTGCCATCAGTGAGTTGGACAGTACTGAAGCTTTCTTT; D: .; J: TRBJ1-1; V: TRBV10-3; size: .
CDR3: CASSGTSGTTLQTGEQFF; DNA: TGTGCCAGCAGCGGGACTAGCGGGACCACCCTCCAAACGGGTGAGCAGTTCTTC; D: TRBD2; J: TRBJ2-1; V: TRBV9; size: once
CDR3: CATSGILTDGYTF; DNA: TGTGCCACTTCGGGGATATTAACGGATGGCTACACCTTC; D: .; J: TRBJ1-2; V: TRBV7-9; size: few
CDR3: CASSATGGYTGELFF; DNA: TGTGCCAGCAGCGCCACAGGGGGCTACACCGGGGAGCTGTTTTTT; D: TRBD1; J: TRBJ2-2; V: TRBV7-8; size: .
CDR3: CAWSPRRGATYEQYF; DNA: TGTGCCTGGAGTCCTAGAAGGGGTGCGACCTACGAGCAGTACTTC; D: .; J: TRBJ2-7; V: TRBV30; size: few
CDR3: CASSLSTGEDEQFF; DNA: TGTGCCAGCAGTTTATCTACAGGGGAGGATGAGCAGTTCTTC; D: .; J: TRBJ2-1; V: TRBV27; size: .
CDR3: CAIRKSGTNEKLFF; DNA: TGTGCCATCAGAAAATCAGGAACTAATGAAAAACTGTTTTTT; D: .; J: TRBJ1-4; V: TRBV10-3; size: .
CDR3: CASSRSDRTPSYEQYF; DNA: TGTGCCAGCAGCCGGAGCGACAGGACCCCTTCCTACGAGCAGTACTTC; D: .; J: TRBJ2-7; V: TRBV7-9; size: few
CDR3: CASSLPSLAGIEETQYF; DNA: TGTGCCAGCAGCTTGCCCAGTCTAGCGGGGATTGAAGAGACCCAGTACTTC; D: TRBD2; J: TRBJ2-5; V: TRBV11-3; size: .
CDR3: CASSAQGPTAETQYF; DNA: TGTGCCAGCAGCGCACAGGGACCAACCGCGGAGACCCAGTACTTC; D: .; J: TRBJ2-5; V: TRBV2; size: .
CDR3: CASSLGREGLRTDTQYF; DNA: TGCGCCAGCAGCTTGGGGAGGGAGGGTCTTCGTACAGATACGCAGTATTTT; D: TRBD2; J: TRBJ2-3; V: TRBV5-1; size: .
CDR3: CASSLVGGLAGVIDNEQFF; DNA: TGTGCCAGCAGCTTAGTAGGGGGACTAGCGGGAGTAATTGACAATGAGCAGTTCTTC; D: TRBD2; J: TRBJ2-1; V: TRBV11-2; size: .
CDR3: CASSLIEGNEQFF; DNA: TGTGCCAGCAGCTTAATTGAAGGTAATGAGCAGTTCTTC; D: .; J: TRBJ2-1; V: TRBV7-3; size: .
CDR3: CASSSLAGGYEQYF; DNA: TGTGCCAGCAGCTCCCTAGCGGGAGGCTACGAGCAGTACTTC; D: TRBD2; J: TRBJ2-7; V: TRBV2; size: .
CDR3: CASSEGTGFQPQHF; DNA: TGTGCCAGCAGTGAAGGGACAGGGTTTCAGCCCCAGCATTTT; D: TRBD1; J: TRBJ1-5; V: TRBV6-4; size: few
CDR3: CASSPLWATHVYEQYF; DNA: TGCGCCAGCAGCCCCCTTTGGGCTACTCACGTCTACGAGCAGTACTTC; D: .; J: TRBJ2-7; V: TRBV4-1; size: .
CDR3: CASSNSLGYTF; DNA: TGTGCCAGCAGTAACTCCTTGGGCTACACCTTC; D: .; J: TRBJ1-2; V: TRBV6-1; size: .
CDR3: CASRNQGTGELFF; DNA: TGTGCCAGTAGGAATCAGGGGACCGGGGAGCTGTTTTTT; D: .; J: TRBJ2-2; V: TRBV19; size: once
CDR3: CASKRLEGLLAPLHF; DNA: TGCGCCAGCAAACGGCTAGAGGGACTGCTGGCACCCCTCCACTTT; D: .; J: TRBJ1-6; V: TRBV5-1; size: .
CDR3: CASSLMGTVSNEQFF; DNA: TGTGCCAGCAGCTTAATGGGTACGGTCAGCAATGAGCAGTTCTTC; D: .; J: TRBJ2-1; V: TRBV7-3; size: .
CDR3: CASSSTGTGDTQYF; DNA: TGTGCCAGCAGTTCGACAGGGACAGGCGATACGCAGTATTTT; D: TRBD1; J: TRBJ2-3; V: TRBV28; size: .
CDR3: CASSLQGARETQYF; DNA: TGCGCCAGCAGCTTGCAGGGGGCACGAGAGACCCAGTACTTC; D: TRBD1; J: TRBJ2-5; V: TRBV5-1; size: .
CDR3: CASSYSDSIYGYTF; DNA: TGTGCCAGCAGTTACTCGGACAGTATCTATGGCTACACCTTC; D: .; J: TRBJ1-2; V: TRBV6-5; size: .
CDR3: CASSKGQGAYGELFF; DNA: TGTGCCAGCAGCAAGGGACAGGGGGCATACGGGGAGCTGTTTTTT; D: TRBD1; J: TRBJ2-2; V: TRBV6-5; size: .
CDR3: CASSLGPGADTEAFF; DNA: TGTGCCAGCAGCTTAGGCCCAGGGGCGGACACTGAAGCTTTCTTT; D: .; J: TRBJ1-1; V: TRBV7-3; size: once
CDR3: CASSFGGDYGYTF; DNA: TGTGCCAGCAGCTTCGGGGGGGACTATGGCTACACCTTC; D: .; J: TRBJ1-2; V: TRBV7-8; size: .
CDR3: CASSAWDPGRTEAFF; DNA: TGTGCCAGCAGCGCCTGGGACCCCGGACGGACTGAAGCTTTCTTT; D: .; J: TRBJ1-1; V: TRBV9; size: .
CDR3: CASMIDRASGTEAFF; DNA: TGCGCCAGCATGATAGACAGGGCCTCGGGAACTGAAGCTTTCTTT; D: TRBD1; J: TRBJ1-1; V: TRBV5-1; size: once
CDR3: CASSLTRVVDTEAFF; DNA: TGTGCCAGCAGCTTAACCAGGGTGGTGGACACTGAAGCTTTCTTT; D: .; J: TRBJ1-1; V: TRBV7-2; size: .
CDR3: CASSPDKATGELFF; DNA: TGTGCCAGCAGTCCTGACAAAGCCACCGGGGAGCTGTTTTTT; D: .; J: TRBJ2-2; V: TRBV7-2; size: once
CDR3: CASRGKAGGDSGANVLTF; DNA: TGTGCCAGTCGGGGAAAAGCGGGGGGGGACTCTGGGGCCAACGTCCTGACTTTC; D: TRBD2; J: TRBJ2-6; V: TRBV19; size: .
CDR3: CASSQVSGSETQYF; DNA: TGCGCCAGCAGCCAAGTATCTGGGAGTGAGACCCAGTACTTC; D: .; J: TRBJ2-5; V: TRBV4-1; size: .
CDR3: CASSYPDSYNEQFF; DNA: TGTGCCAGCAGTTACCCGGATTCATACAATGAGCAGTTCTTC; D: .; J: TRBJ2-1; V: TRBV5-4; size: .
CDR3: CASSETSQRNQPQHF; DNA: TGTGCCAGCAGTGAGACGAGTCAGCGCAATCAGCCCCAGCATTTT; D: .; J: TRBJ1-5; V: TRBV2; size: .